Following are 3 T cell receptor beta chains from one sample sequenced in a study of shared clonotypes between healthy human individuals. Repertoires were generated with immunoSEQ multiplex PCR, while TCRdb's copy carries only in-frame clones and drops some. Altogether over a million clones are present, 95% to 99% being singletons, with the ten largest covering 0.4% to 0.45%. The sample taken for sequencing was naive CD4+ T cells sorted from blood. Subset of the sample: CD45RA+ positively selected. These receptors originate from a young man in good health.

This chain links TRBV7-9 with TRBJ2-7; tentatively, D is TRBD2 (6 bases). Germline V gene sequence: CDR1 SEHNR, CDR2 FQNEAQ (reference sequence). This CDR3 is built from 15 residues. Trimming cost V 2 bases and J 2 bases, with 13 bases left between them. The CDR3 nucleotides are TGTGCCAGCAGCTTACGACTAGGGAGACCCTACGAGCAGTACTTC. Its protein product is CASSLRLGRPYEQYF.

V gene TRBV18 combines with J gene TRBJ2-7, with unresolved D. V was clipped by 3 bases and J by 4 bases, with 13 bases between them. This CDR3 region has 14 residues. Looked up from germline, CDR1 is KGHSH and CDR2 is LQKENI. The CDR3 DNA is TGTGCCAGCTCACCTAGGTCTGGGTGGTACGAGCAGTACTTC. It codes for CASSPRSGWYEQYF.

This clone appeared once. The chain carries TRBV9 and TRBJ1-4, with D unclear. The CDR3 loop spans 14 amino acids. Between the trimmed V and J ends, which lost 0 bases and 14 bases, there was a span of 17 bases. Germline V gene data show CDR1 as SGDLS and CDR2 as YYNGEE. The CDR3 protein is CASSVDQPGGRLFF. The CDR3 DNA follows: TGTGCCAGCAGCGTAGATCAGCCGGGCGGTAGGCTGTTTTTT.